This TCR beta chain was sequenced for a study of cytomegalovirus exposure and HLA in healthy donors. As concerns this clone: Its antigen is as yet unknown.

Germline lookup yields CDR1 MNHEY and CDR2 SMNVEV (reference sequence). The ends were cut back, 3 bases at V and 2 bases at J, with 14 bases in the middle. The CDR3 spans 16 residues. General study findings and limits: In a later analysis, at a false discovery rate of 0.05, about 16,000 TCR beta sequences matched HLA alleles.

The PCR made use of 60 Vbeta and 13 Jbeta primers. Only in-frame clones appear in the TCRdb table, and some are missing; sequencing was by immunoSEQ multiplex PCR. The table shows around 150,000 clones, with 75% to 80% occurring only once. The sequencing sample was made of PBMCs. The TCR was taken from a male donor in good health and CMV-seronegative. The chain links TRBV27 to TRBJ2-1; D is perhaps TRBD1 (6 bases). The CDR3 protein is CASSFSGTIPYNEQFF. The CDR3 DNA reads as TGTGCCAGCAGTTTCTCCGGGACAATTCCCTACAATGAGCAGTTCTTC.